The rows below give T cell receptor beta chains drawn from one sample of a study of blood T cell repertoires in COVID-19. The protocol was immunoSEQ multiplex PCR, while the TCRdb copy is restricted to in-frame clones and leaves out a portion. The sample lists 410,000 or so clones, about 88% seen once, with roughly 1.6% in the top ten. Material for sequencing was peripheral blood. The receptors stem from a woman aged 40 to 50 with COVID-19, enrolled during active disease. The CDR3 runs from the conserved cysteine through the conserved F or W. The D gene is left open where the match is weak. Clone size is shown for a subset of rows, as once, few, many or a class of expanded clone.

v_call	d_call	j_call	clone_size	cdr3_aa	cdr3_nt
TRBV6-6	.	TRBJ1-1	.	CAGHPEPTAEAFF	TGTGCCGGCCACCCCGAGCCGACAGCCGAAGCTTTCTTT
TRBV11-2	TRBD1	TRBJ1-3	.	CASSLRGQPSGNTIYF	TGTGCCAGCAGCTTAAGGGGACAGCCCTCTGGAAACACCATATATTTT
TRBV28	TRBD2	TRBJ2-1	.	CASRTSGVSYNEQFF	TGTGCCAGCAGAACTAGCGGGGTATCCTACAATGAGCAGTTCTTC
TRBV9	.	TRBJ1-3	.	CASSVGEMRGNTIYF	TGTGCCAGCAGCGTAGGAGAGATGCGGGGAAACACCATATATTTT
TRBV19	TRBD1	TRBJ1-2	.	CASSIGGQGRGYTF	TGTGCCAGTAGTATAGGGGGACAGGGGAGAGGCTACACCTTC
TRBV5-6	.	TRBJ1-3	.	CASSPLQFSGNTIYF	TGTGCCAGCAGCCCCCTTCAGTTCTCTGGAAACACCATATATTTT
TRBV4-3	TRBD1	TRBJ1-6	.	CASSPRGFDYNSPLHF	TGCGCCAGCAGCCCCAGGGGGTTTGACTATAATTCACCCCTCCACTTT
TRBV7-9	.	TRBJ1-1	.	CASSFGAGRDTEAFF	TGTGCCAGCAGCTTCGGCGCGGGTCGGGACACTGAAGCTTTCTTT
TRBV30	.	TRBJ1-1	.	CAWRQGFVFRAFF	TGTGCCTGGAGGCAGGGGTTTGTGTTTCGAGCTTTCTTT
TRBV4-3	.	TRBJ1-5	.	CASSQGITGNNQPQHF	TGCGCCAGCAGCCAAGGTATCACAGGGAATAATCAGCCCCAGCATTTT
TRBV7-9	TRBD1	TRBJ1-2	.	CASSPDRGRLNYGYTF	TGTGCCAGCAGCCCCGACAGGGGGCGGCTAAACTATGGCTACACCTTC
TRBV15	.	TRBJ1-1	.	CATSRPSTGPNTEAFF	TGTGCCACCAGCAGACCTTCCACAGGGCCGAACACTGAAGCTTTCTTT
TRBV27	TRBD1	TRBJ1-1	.	CASSLSGTGNTEAFF	TGTGCCAGCAGTTTATCCGGGACAGGGAACACTGAAGCTTTCTTT
TRBV19	.	TRBJ1-2	.	CASSIRTVSLYGYTF	TGTGCCAGTAGTATCAGGACAGTTAGCCTCTATGGCTACACCTTC
TRBV18	.	TRBJ2-5	.	CASSSGKETQYF	TGTGCCAGCTCAAGTGGCAAAGAGACCCAGTACTTC
TRBV15	.	TRBJ2-7	.	CATSRDGASLLYEQYF	TGTGCCACCAGCAGAGATGGAGCCAGCTTGCTCTACGAGCAGTACTTC
TRBV19	.	TRBJ1-1	.	CASSTQGNTEAFF	TGTGCCAGTAGTACTCAGGGGAACACTGAAGCTTTCTTT
TRBV5-1	.	TRBJ2-6	.	CASSPTVNSGANVLTF	TGCGCCAGCAGCCCGACAGTGAACTCTGGGGCCAACGTCCTGACTTTC
TRBV7-3	.	TRBJ2-3	.	CASSFGGARDTQYF	TGTGCCAGCAGCTTTGGGGGGGCGAGGGATACGCAGTATTTT
TRBV30	.	TRBJ2-3	.	CAWSRTDTQYF	TGTGCCTGGAGTCGTACAGATACGCAGTATTTT
TRBV29-1	TRBD1	TRBJ1-5	once	CSPTGGSNQPQHF	TGCAGCCCGACAGGGGGAAGCAATCAGCCCCAGCATTTT
TRBV18	.	TRBJ1-1	.	CASSPRLSTEAFF	TGTGCCAGCTCACCAAGACTTTCCACTGAAGCTTTCTTT
TRBV6-4	.	TRBJ1-1	once	CASSARRATEAFF	TGTGCCAGCAGCGCTCGGAGGGCTACTGAAGCTTTCTTT
TRBV7-2	TRBD1	TRBJ1-1	.	CASSIDRGKNTEAFF	TGTGCCAGCAGCATCGACAGGGGGAAGAACACTGAAGCTTTCTTT
TRBV7-9	.	TRBJ1-2	.	CASSLGGEGKYGYTF	TGTGCCAGCAGCTTGGGGGGAGAGGGGAAATATGGCTACACCTTC
TRBV18	TRBD2	TRBJ2-1	.	CASSPPGLAGAPGEQFF	TGTGCCAGCTCACCACCCGGACTAGCGGGAGCCCCAGGGGAGCAGTTCTTC
TRBV2	.	TRBJ1-4	.	CASVPGGVGDEKLFF	TGTGCCAGCGTACCGGGAGGGGTGGGGGATGAAAAACTGTTTTTT
TRBV5-4	.	TRBJ1-2	.	CASSLKSGNYGYTF	TGTGCCAGCAGCTTGAAATCTGGCAACTATGGCTACACCTTC